This T cell receptor (beta chain) emerged from a study of T cell changes during pregnancy in multiple sclerosis. The protocol was immunoSEQ multiplex PCR, while the TCRdb copy is restricted to in-frame clones and leaves out a portion. Of fewer than 45,000 clones in the sample, more than 75% are singletons; the top ten hold about 6.3%. Germline values: CDR1 MNHNS, CDR2 SASEGT. The trim removed 4 bases at V and 2 bases at J, leaving 12 bases unmatched. The CDR3 has 18 amino acids. Sequencing used CD8+ T cells from peripheral blood mononuclear cells, obtained after pregnancy. This sequence joins TRBV6-1 and TRBJ2-4, with 9 bases fitting TRBD1. The source is a female donor in good health, enrolled as a control in a pregnancy study. CDR3 residues: CASSAETGQGRSKNIQYF. CDR3 bases: TGTGCCAGCAGTGCCGAAACGGGACAGGGAAGATCCAAAAACATTCAGTACTTC.